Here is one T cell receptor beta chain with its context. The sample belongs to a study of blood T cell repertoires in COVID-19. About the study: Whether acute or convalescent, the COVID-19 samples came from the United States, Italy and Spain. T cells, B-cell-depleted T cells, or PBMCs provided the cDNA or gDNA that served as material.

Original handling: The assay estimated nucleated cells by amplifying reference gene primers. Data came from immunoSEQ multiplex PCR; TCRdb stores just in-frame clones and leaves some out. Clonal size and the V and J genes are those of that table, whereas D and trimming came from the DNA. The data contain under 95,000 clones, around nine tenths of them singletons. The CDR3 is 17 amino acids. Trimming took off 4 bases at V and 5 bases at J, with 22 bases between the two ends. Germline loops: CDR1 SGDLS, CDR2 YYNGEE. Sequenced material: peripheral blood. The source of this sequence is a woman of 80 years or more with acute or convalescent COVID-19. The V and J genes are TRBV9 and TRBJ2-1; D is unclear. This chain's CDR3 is CASSLTPYQSSDNEQFF. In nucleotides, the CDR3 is TGTGCCAGCAGCCTCACCCCTTATCAGTCGTCCGACAATGAGCAGTTCTTC.